A selection of T cell receptor beta chains follows, all from one sample in a study of identical twins. MiXCR, run by TCRdb on the 5' RACE reads, gives a single entry per CDR3 protein. The data contain 700,000 or so distinct CDR3 sequences, under 9% of them singletons. These data are also associated with another study on yellow fever vaccine responses in identical twins.

Sequenced material: PBMCs. These receptors all come from a woman under 30 in good health. CDR3s include the opening cysteine and the closing phenylalanine or tryptophan. A D gene is named only where the DNA matches it firmly. The listing skips clone size in some rows; elsewhere it reads once, few, many or a size class.

J | D | V | size | CDR3 | DNA
TRBJ2-5 | TRBD2 | TRBV5-6 | few | CASTTRFLAGNETQYF | TGTGCCAGCACCACGCGCTTCCTAGCGGGAAATGAGACCCAGTACTTC
TRBJ2-2 | TRBD1 | TRBV7-2 | many | CASSIGQGATGELFF | TGTGCCAGCAGCATCGGACAGGGGGCAACCGGGGAGCTGTTTTTT
TRBJ2-1 | . | TRBV3-1 | many | CASSQDPGREQFF | TGTGCCAGCAGCCAAGATCCGGGACGAGAGCAGTTCTTC
TRBJ2-7 | . | TRBV28 | few | CASGRNREQYF | TGTGCCAGCGGGAGAAACAGGGAGCAGTACTTC
TRBJ2-3 | . | TRBV27 | few | CARVKGASGTDTQYF | TGTGCCAGAGTAAAGGGGGCTAGCGGCACAGATACGCAGTATTTT
TRBJ2-2 | . | TRBV11-1 | few | CASSFRAWNGELFF | TGTGCCAGCAGCTTCAGGGCTTGGAACGGGGAGCTGTTTTTT
TRBJ2-7 | . | TRBV27 | many | CASSLGSSSYEQYF | TGTGCCAGCAGTTTAGGCAGTAGCTCCTACGAGCAGTACTTC
TRBJ2-1 | . | TRBV28 | few | CASSQRGNRDYEQFF | TGTGCCAGCAGCCAAAGGGGGAACAGGGACTATGAGCAGTTCTTC
TRBJ2-3 | . | TRBV19 | . | CASGPRREISDTQYF | TGTGCCTCGGGCCCCAGGAGGGAAATCTCAGATACGCAGTATTTT
TRBJ2-3 | . | TRBV5-1 | many | CASSLSGLRADTQYF | TGCGCCAGCAGCTTGTCGGGATTGAGAGCAGATACGCAGTATTTT
TRBJ2-3 | . | TRBV29-1 | . | CSVGQGPHSTDTQYF | TGCAGCGTTGGGCAGGGTCCCCATAGCACAGATACGCAGTATTTT
TRBJ1-2 | . | TRBV12-3/TRBV12-4 | . | CASTLREGDLYGYTF | TGTGCCAGCACCCTTAGGGAGGGAGACCTCTATGGCTACACCTTC
TRBJ2-5 | . | TRBV5-1 | few | CASSSAMVSGGETQYF | TGCGCCAGCAGCTCTGCCATGGTATCAGGTGGAGAGACCCAGTACTTC
TRBJ1-2 | TRBD1 | TRBV13 | . | CASSLVRTGRENYGYTF | TGTGCCAGCAGCTTAGTCAGGACAGGGAGGGAGAACTATGGCTACACCTTC
TRBJ2-2 | . | TRBV6-6 | . | CASSFPPPGELFF | TGTGCCAGCAGTTTTCCGCCCCCCGGGGAGCTGTTTTTT
TRBJ1-1 | . | TRBV29-1 | few | CSVEDLSSLNTEAFF | TGCAGCGTTGAAGATCTAAGCTCTCTGAACACTGAAGCTTTCTTT
TRBJ2-3 | TRBD1 | TRBV15 | many | CATSRTGQGPDTQYF | TGTGCCACCAGCAGGACAGGACAGGGTCCAGATACGCAGTATTTT
TRBJ1-5 | . | TRBV15 | . | CATSRVGGNQPQHF | TGTGCCACCAGCAGAGTTGGAGGGAATCAGCCCCAGCATTTT
TRBJ2-1 | TRBD2 | TRBV12-3/TRBV12-4 | few | CASSILGWGWERGPNEQFF | TGTGCCAGCAGTATTCTGGGTTGGGGCTGGGAGCGGGGACCCAATGAGCAGTTCTTC
TRBJ2-2 | . | TRBV11-2 | few | CASSLGTGGKRHGELFF | TGTGCCAGCAGCTTGGGGACTGGCGGGAAGAGGCACGGGGAGCTGTTTTTT
TRBJ2-5 | . | TRBV19 | few | CASRRHREETQYF | TGTGCCAGTAGGAGGCACAGGGAAGAGACCCAGTACTTC
TRBJ2-1 | . | TRBV19 | few | CASSTSMHEQFF | TGTGCCAGTAGTACCTCTATGCATGAGCAGTTCTTC
TRBJ2-2 | TRBD2 | TRBV29-1 | . | CSVGTGAGTGELFF | TGCAGCGTTGGGACGGGAGCGGGGACCGGGGAGCTGTTTTTT
TRBJ2-7 | . | TRBV6-2/TRBV6-3 | . | CASSYPEKLWTGEQYF | TGTGCCAGCAGTTACCCTGAAAAATTATGGACTGGGGAGCAGTACTTC
TRBJ2-1 | TRBD2 | TRBV7-2 | few | CASSFDVGGLYEQFF | TGTGCCAGCAGCTTTGATGTGGGAGGGCTCTATGAGCAGTTCTTC
TRBJ2-3 | . | TRBV6-2/TRBV6-3 | once | CASRSGSFKDTQYF | TGTGCCAGCAGATCCGGGTCCTTCAAAGATACGCAGTATTTT
TRBJ1-5 | . | TRBV27 | . | CASRRASNQPQHF | TGTGCCAGCAGAAGGGCGTCTAATCAGCCCCAGCATTTT
TRBJ1-2 | TRBD1 | TRBV5-1 | . | CASSMEGSGGKGYTF | TGCGCCAGCAGCATGGAAGGTTCAGGGGGAAAGGGCTACACCTTC